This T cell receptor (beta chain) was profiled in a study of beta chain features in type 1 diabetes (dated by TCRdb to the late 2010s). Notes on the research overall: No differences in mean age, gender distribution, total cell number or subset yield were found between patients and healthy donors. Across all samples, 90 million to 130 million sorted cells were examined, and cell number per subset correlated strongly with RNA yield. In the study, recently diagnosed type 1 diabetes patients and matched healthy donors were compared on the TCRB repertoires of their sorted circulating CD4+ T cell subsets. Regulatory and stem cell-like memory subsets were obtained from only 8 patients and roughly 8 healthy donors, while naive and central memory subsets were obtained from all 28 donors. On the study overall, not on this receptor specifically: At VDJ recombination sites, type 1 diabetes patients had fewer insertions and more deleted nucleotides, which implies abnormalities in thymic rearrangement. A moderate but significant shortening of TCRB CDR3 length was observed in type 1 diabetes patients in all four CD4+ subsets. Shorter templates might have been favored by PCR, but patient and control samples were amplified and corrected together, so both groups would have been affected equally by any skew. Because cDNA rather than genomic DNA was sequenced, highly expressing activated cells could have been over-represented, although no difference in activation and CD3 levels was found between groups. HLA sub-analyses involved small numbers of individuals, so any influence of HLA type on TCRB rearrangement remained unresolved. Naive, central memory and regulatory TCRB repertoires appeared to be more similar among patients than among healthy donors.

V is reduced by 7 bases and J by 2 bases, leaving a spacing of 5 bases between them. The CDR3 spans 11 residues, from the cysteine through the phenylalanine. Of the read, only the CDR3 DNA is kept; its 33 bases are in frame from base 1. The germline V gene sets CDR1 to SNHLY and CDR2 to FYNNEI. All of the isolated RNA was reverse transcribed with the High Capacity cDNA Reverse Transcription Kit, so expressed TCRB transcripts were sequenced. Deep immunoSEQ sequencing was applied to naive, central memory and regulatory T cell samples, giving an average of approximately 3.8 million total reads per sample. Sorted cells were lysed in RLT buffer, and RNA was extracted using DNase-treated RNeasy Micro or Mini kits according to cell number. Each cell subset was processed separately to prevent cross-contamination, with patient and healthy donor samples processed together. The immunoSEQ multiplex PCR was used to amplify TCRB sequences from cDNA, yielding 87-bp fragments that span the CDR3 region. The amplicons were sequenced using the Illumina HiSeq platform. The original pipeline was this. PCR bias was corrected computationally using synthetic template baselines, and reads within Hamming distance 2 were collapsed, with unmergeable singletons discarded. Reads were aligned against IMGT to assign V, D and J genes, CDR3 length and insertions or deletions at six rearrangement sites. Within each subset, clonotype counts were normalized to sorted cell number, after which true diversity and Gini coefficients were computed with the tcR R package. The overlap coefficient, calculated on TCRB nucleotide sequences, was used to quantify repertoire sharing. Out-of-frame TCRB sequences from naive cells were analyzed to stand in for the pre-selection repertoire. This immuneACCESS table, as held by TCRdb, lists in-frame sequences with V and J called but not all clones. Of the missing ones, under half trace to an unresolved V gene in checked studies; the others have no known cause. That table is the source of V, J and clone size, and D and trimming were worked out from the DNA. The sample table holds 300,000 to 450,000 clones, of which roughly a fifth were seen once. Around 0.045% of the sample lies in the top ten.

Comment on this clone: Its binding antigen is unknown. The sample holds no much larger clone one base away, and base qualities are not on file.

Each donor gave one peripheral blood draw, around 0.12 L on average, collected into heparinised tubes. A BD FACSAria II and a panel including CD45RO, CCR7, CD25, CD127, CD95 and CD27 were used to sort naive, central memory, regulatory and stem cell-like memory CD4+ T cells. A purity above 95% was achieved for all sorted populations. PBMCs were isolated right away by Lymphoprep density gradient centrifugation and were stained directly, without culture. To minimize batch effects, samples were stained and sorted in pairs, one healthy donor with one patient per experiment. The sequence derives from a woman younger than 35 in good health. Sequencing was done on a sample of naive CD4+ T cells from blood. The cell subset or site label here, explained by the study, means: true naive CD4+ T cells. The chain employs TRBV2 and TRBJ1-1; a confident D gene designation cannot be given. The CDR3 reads CASIYNTEAFF. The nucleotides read TGTGCCAGCATCTACAACACTGAAGCTTTCTTT.